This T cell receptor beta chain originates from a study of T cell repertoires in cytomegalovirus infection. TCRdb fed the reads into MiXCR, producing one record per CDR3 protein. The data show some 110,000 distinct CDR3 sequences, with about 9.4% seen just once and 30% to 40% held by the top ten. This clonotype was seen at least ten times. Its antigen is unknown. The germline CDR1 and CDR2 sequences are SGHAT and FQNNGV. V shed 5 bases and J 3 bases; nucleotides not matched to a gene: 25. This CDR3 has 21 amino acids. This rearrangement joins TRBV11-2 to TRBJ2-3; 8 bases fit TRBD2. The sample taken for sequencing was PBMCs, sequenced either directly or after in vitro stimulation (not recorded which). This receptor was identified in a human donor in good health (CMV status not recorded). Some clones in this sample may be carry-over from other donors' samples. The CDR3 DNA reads TGTGCCAGCAGCAAAAGGGGGGGACTACCTAAGGCGGGAGGCAAGACAGATACGCAGTATTTT. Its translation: CASSKRGGLPKAGGKTDTQYF. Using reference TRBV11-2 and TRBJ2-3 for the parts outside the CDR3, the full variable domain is EAGVAQSPRYKIIEKRQSVAFWCNPISGHATLYWYQQILGQGPKLLIQFQNNGVVDDSQLPKDRFSAERLKGVDSTLKIQPAKLEDSAVYLCASSKRGGLPKAGGKTDTQYFGPGTRLTVL.